The 27 T cell receptor beta chains presented below share a single source sample, sequenced in a study of monozygotic twins with inflammatory bowel disease. TCRdb processed the 5' RACE reads again and assigns one entry to each CDR3 protein, with no DNA. This repertoire includes around 380,000 distinct CDR3 sequences. The sequencing input was blood. The receptors come from a human donor with ulcerative colitis or Crohn's disease, or a healthy co-twin of an affected twin (not recorded which).

The chain combines TRBV29-1 with TRBJ2-5; TCRdb designates TRBD1, a call that cannot be tested without DNA. This CDR3 has 12 amino acids. Germline CDR1 is SQVTM and CDR2 is ANQGSEA. The CDR3 is CSVGQGRQTQYF.

The V call is TRBV28, the J call TRBJ2-2; TCRdb's D gene call, TRBD1, goes unchecked for lack of DNA. This CDR3 spans 14 amino acids. Germline V gene sequence: CDR1 MDHEN, CDR2 SYDVKM. The CDR3 protein is CAVPSPGEPGELFF.

The chain recombines TRBV7-2 with TRBJ1-5; TCRdb's D call of TRBD1 is untestable without DNA. CDR3 length: 13 residues. Germline CDR1 is SGHTA and CDR2 is FQGNSA. The CDR3 loop reads CASSYGQFQPQHF.

The chain uses TRBV2 and TRBJ1-1. Germline V gene data show CDR1 as SNHLY and CDR2 as FYNNEI. The CDR3 totals 17 residues. The CDR3 is CASSEGRAGGGSSEAFF.

The chain carries TRBV30 and TRBJ1-2. The germline gives CDR1 GTSNPN, CDR2 SVGIG (reference sequence). CDR3 size: 20 residues. The CDR3 sequence is CAWSVRGVWTSRSTNYGYTF.

Here the CDR3 reads CASSLLGGQRIPYEQYF. The genes are TRBV7-2 and TRBJ2-7; TCRdb's D gene call, TRBD2, goes unchecked for lack of DNA. The CDR3 has 17 amino acids. CDR1 and CDR2 from the germline V gene are SGHTA and FQGNSA.

The chain couples TRBV5-1 to TRBJ2-2. The CDR3 totals 15 residues. Germline assignment: CDR1 SGHRS and CDR2 YFSETQ. CDR3 sequence reads: CASSFVETNTGELFF.

CDR3 region: CSARSPGGNRDYGYNEQFF. V gene TRBV20-1 combines with J gene TRBJ2-1; TCRdb's assignment of TRBD2 cannot be checked, as there is no DNA. The V gene's germline CDR1 is DFQATT and CDR2 SNEGSKA (reference sequence). This CDR3 region has 19 residues.

The CDR3 loop reads CASSLEVSRYTEAFF. This sequence joins TRBV5-1 and TRBJ1-1. The CDR3 length is 15 residues. From germline, CDR1 is SGHRS and CDR2 YFSETQ.

The V and J genes are TRBV21-1 and TRBJ1-5. TRBV21-1 is an annotated pseudogene. This CDR3 comprises 13 residues. The CDR3 loop reads CARRPDRNQPQHF.

The chain employs TRBV19 and TRBJ2-1. Per the germline V gene, CDR1 is LNHDA and CDR2 is SQIVND (reference sequence). The length of the CDR3 is 13 residues. The chain's CDR3 is CASSPDPYNEQFF. The entire variable domain, with the rest obtained from reference TRBV19 and TRBJ2-1, is as follows: DGGITQSPKYLFRKEGQNVTLSCEQNLNHDAMYWYRQDPGQGLRLIYYSQIVNDFQKGDIAEGYSVSREKKESFPLTVTSAQKNPTAFYLCASSPDPYNEQFFGPGTRLTVL.

The chain recombines TRBV7-2 with TRBJ2-1; TCRdb reports TRBD2, a call that lacks DNA to check it against. The CDR3 sequence is 16 residues long. Germline V gene data show CDR1 as SGHTA and CDR2 as FQGNSA. CDR3 residues: CASSTFTSSSYNEQFF.

This chain links TRBV2 with TRBJ2-5; TCRdb gives TRBD1 as the D gene, but with no DNA this cannot be confirmed. Germline V CDR1 and CDR2: SNHLY, FYNNEI. CDR3 size: 14 residues. The CDR3 reads CASSLSGTGETQYF.

The J gene is TRBJ2-5, the V gene TRBV5-5; there is no DNA to check the TCRdb D call of TRBD2. The CDR3 extends over 14 amino acids. Germline V gene data show CDR1 as SGHKS and CDR2 as YYEKEE (reference sequence). Here the CDR3 reads CASSRDLWQETQYF.

The chain couples TRBV19 to TRBJ1-2; TCRdb's assignment of TRBD1 cannot be checked, as there is no DNA. Germline lookup yields CDR1 LNHDA and CDR2 SQIVND (reference sequence). This CDR3 contains 13 residues. The CDR3 sequence: CASGRQTFYGYTF. Full variable domain (rest looked up from reference TRBV19 and TRBJ1-2): DGGITQSPKYLFRKEGQNVTLSCEQNLNHDAMYWYRQDPGQGLRLIYYSQIVNDFQKGDIAEGYSVSREKKESFPLTVTSAQKNPTAFYLCASGRQTFYGYTFGSGTRLTVV.

The chain has TRBV20-1 and TRBJ2-7. Per the germline V gene, CDR1 is DFQATT and CDR2 is SNEGSKA (reference sequence). This CDR3 region has 14 residues. CDR3 region: CSAPSIGGTHEQYF.

The V and J genes are TRBV5-1 and TRBJ1-1; TCRdb gives TRBD1 as the D gene, but with no DNA this cannot be confirmed. The V gene's germline CDR1 is SGHRS and CDR2 YFSETQ. The CDR3 extends over 16 amino acids. The CDR3: CASSLGTGEMNTEAFF.

The chain combines TRBV5-6 with TRBJ2-1; the TCRdb D gene call, TRBD2, has no DNA to confirm it. The CDR3 totals 14 residues. Germline assignment: CDR1 SGHDT and CDR2 YYEEEE. CDR3 in amino acids: CASSFAGLRDEQFF.

This rearrangement joins TRBV28 to TRBJ2-3; TCRdb proposes TRBD1, but this gene call is untestable without DNA. CDR3 size: 15 residues. Germline loops: CDR1 MDHEN, CDR2 SYDVKM. The CDR3 sequence: CASNLGGQGRGTQYF.

This rearrangement joins TRBV5-1 to TRBJ1-5; TCRdb indicates TRBD1, and absent DNA this call remains unverified. Germline V gives CDR1 SGHRS, CDR2 YFSETQ. The CDR3 loop spans 15 amino acids. CDR3 amino acids: CASSLDAGRNQPQHF.

This chain connects TRBV28 to TRBJ2-6. Germline assignment: CDR1 MDHEN and CDR2 SYDVKM. This CDR3 region has 15 residues. CDR3: CASSLLISGANVLTF.

The CDR3 here is CASSLPGQGGNGYTF. V gene TRBV3-1 combines with J gene TRBJ1-2; TCRdb picks TRBD1, but there is no DNA to check that call. Germline values: CDR1 LGHDT, CDR2 YNNKEL (reference sequence). The CDR3 totals 15 residues.

The chain's CDR3 is CSVRTGTDYGYTF. The chain carries TRBV20-1 and TRBJ1-2; TCRdb gives TRBD1 as the D gene, but with no DNA this cannot be confirmed. This CDR3 comprises 13 residues. Germline CDR1 DFQATT, CDR2 SNEGSKA (reference sequence).

The rearrangement joins TRBV5-1 to TRBJ2-7; TCRdb's D call of TRBD1 is untestable without DNA. Germline assignment: CDR1 SGHRS and CDR2 YFSETQ. This CDR3 spans 15 amino acids. The CDR3 sequence: CASSLAAPGTYEQYF.

The rearrangement joins TRBV7-6 to TRBJ1-5; TCRdb indicates TRBD1, and absent DNA this call remains unverified. The CDR3 spans 22 residues. Germline values: CDR1 SGHVS, CDR2 FNYEAQ. CDR3 residues: CASSLCDGTGQLQTNSNQPQHF. The full variable domain, its missing parts supplied by reference TRBV7-6 and TRBJ1-5, is GAGVSQSPRYKVTKRGQDVALRCDPISGHVSLYWYRQALGQGPEFLTYFNYEAQQDKSGLPNDRFSAERPEGSISTLTIQRTEQRDSAMYRCASSLCDGTGQLQTNSNQPQHFGDGTRLSIL.

V usage is TRBV27 and J usage is TRBJ1-4. Germline values: CDR1 MNHEY, CDR2 SMNVEV (reference sequence). This CDR3 comprises 13 residues. This CDR3 reads CASSLSGGGKLFF.

The rearrangement links TRBV6-1 to TRBJ1-1; absent DNA, TCRdb's TRBD1 call cannot be checked. CDR3 size: 16 residues. Germline V gene sequence: CDR1 MNHNS, CDR2 SASEGT. The CDR3 loop is CASSRDITGGRTEAFF.